These 24 T cell receptor beta chains were all obtained from the same sample, sequenced in a study of tumor-infiltrating lymphocytes in oesophageal squamous cell carcinoma (dated by TCRdb to the mid-2010s). Library preparation employed PCR. Instrument used: Illumina HiSeq 2000. TCRdb took the public reads, trimmed them with fastp at Q25, ran MiXCR for clone calling and kept in-frame beta chains. Each entry merges the rows of one CDR3 protein and shows their most common DNA and genes. The sample profile shows 12,000 or so distinct CDR3 sequences; 45% to 70% of them were found once. The ten biggest clones cover roughly two fifths of the sample. The sequencing input was esophageal tumor tissue. Source of these receptors: a female donor with esophageal squamous cell carcinoma.

This clonotype appeared many times. The chain carries TRBV6-1 and TRBJ2-5; D unclear. The germline gives CDR1 MNHNS, CDR2 SASEGT. The CDR3 runs to 11 residues. The germline V and J ends were trimmed by 6 bases and 1 base, with 3 bases remaining between them. This CDR3 is CASSRQETQYF. The CDR3 DNA follows: TGTGCCAGCAGCCGCCAAGAGACCCAGTACTTC.

V and J are TRBV12-3 or TRBV12-4 and TRBJ2-1; D might be TRBD1 (5 bases). The J call may be mistaken, given a closer DNA end match to TRBJ2-7. CDR3 length: 14 amino acids. DNA for the CDR3: TGTGCCAGCGTCCCCTCTAGGGGCGCGCGAGAGCAGTACTTC. Translating gives CASVPSRGAREQYF.

This clonotype has just one count. The rearrangement joins TRBV7-2 to TRBJ2-5; TRBD2 matches 11 bases. The junction had 4 bases not matched to a gene; V was cut back by 2 bases and J by 5 bases. This CDR3 has 15 amino acids. Germline V lookup: CDR1 SGHTA, CDR2 FQGNSA. The CDR3: CASSLLTSGKETQYF. CDR3 in DNA: TGTGCCAGCAGCTTATTGACTAGCGGGAAGGAGACCCAGTACTTC.

V usage is TRBV7-3 and J usage is TRBJ2-1; TRBD1 matches at 12 bases. The end of the DNA is better explained by TRBJ2-7, so the J call may be wrong. Germline lookup yields CDR1 SGHTA and CDR2 FQGTGA. This CDR3 spans 15 amino acids. The CDR3 DNA reads TGTGCCAGCAGCCCGACGGGACAGGGGGCTTTCGAGCAGTACTTC. Encoded protein: CASSPTGQGAFEQYF.

The chain recombines TRBV11-3 with TRBJ2-1; 9 bases fit TRBD1. Looked up from germline, CDR1 is SGHNT and CDR2 is YENEEA. CDR3 length equals 16 residues. Trimming removed 5 bases from V and 4 bases from J; junction bases left unmatched: 9. The CDR3 coding sequence is TGTGCCAGCAGCCCGCGACAGGGACAGGGATACAATGAGCAGTTCTTC. Amino acids: CASSPRQGQGYNEQFF.

This chain joins TRBV7-3 and TRBJ2-3; 7 bases agree with TRBD1. Germline CDR1 and CDR2: SGHTA and FQGTGA. This CDR3 contains 13 residues. V shed 5 bases and J 5 bases; nucleotides not matched to a gene: 4. CDR3 amino acids: CASSLGQVDTQYF. CDR3 sequence (DNA): TGTGCCAGCAGCCTCGGACAGGTAGATACGCAGTATTTT.

The chain combines TRBV11-3 with TRBJ2-1, with D unclear. CDR1 SGHNT and CDR2 YENEEA come from the germline V gene. V lost 6 bases and J lost 10, with 19 bases in between. The CDR3 spans 14 residues. The DNA for the CDR3 is TGTGCCAGCAGGTCTAGATTTTCTCCCTACGAGCAGTTCTTC. This gives the protein CASRSRFSPYEQFF.

In DNA, the CDR3 is TGTGCCAGCAGCCTGGGGACTAGCGGGGTTAACAATGAGCAGTTCTTC. It yields the protein CASSLGTSGVNNEQFF. The chain carries TRBV11-3 and TRBJ2-1, with 13 bases aligning to TRBD2. The CDR3 consists of 16 residues. Unmatched junction bases numbered 6, after V lost 5 bases and J lost 5 bases. From germline, CDR1 is SGHNT and CDR2 YENEEA.

The chain joins TRBV7-2 to TRBJ2-3; 7 bases fit TRBD2. CDR1 and CDR2 (germline): SGHTA, FQGNSA. The V and J ends lost 0 bases and 3 bases, in that order; junction bases with no gene match: 6. The CDR3 has 16 residues. CDR3 in amino acids: CASSLARGWMTDTQYF. In DNA form, the CDR3 reads TGTGCCAGCAGCTTAGCGCGGGGGTGGATGACAGATACGCAGTATTTT.

This clonotype was observed a single time. The CDR3 does not end in the conserved phenylalanine or tryptophan, so this is likely a read error. The chain is built from TRBV7-2 and TRBJ2-1, with 12 bases that match TRBD2. CDR3 length: 16 amino acids. Germline V gene sequence: CDR1 SGHTA, CDR2 FQGNSA. V lost 4 bases, J lost 4 bases, and 5 bases stayed unmatched. In DNA, the CDR3 is TGTGCCAGCAGCTGGACTAGCGGGAACCTATACAATGAGCAGTTCTTA. Protein sequence: CASSWTSGNLYNEQFL.

The rearrangement uses TRBV6-2 or TRBV6-3 and TRBJ1-1; weak D call: TRBD1 (6 bases). Per germline, CDR1 MNHEY and CDR2 SVGEGT. V gave up 4 bases and J gave up 4 bases, with 13 bases separating them. The CDR3 covers 14 residues. The CDR3 is CASSSKTGFTEAFF. The CDR3 DNA reads as TGTGCCAGCAGTTCTAAAACAGGGTTCACTGAAGCTTTCTTT.

J is TRBJ2-7 and V is TRBV12-3 or TRBV12-4; unclear D gene. V lost 1 base and J 4 bases, leaving 20 bases between the germline ends. This CDR3 comprises 17 residues. The CDR3 spells CASSLERQLQERYEQYF. The CDR3 DNA sequence: TGTGCCAGCAGTTTAGAAAGGCAGCTCCAAGAAAGATACGAGCAGTACTTC.

This clonotype has a count of ten or more. Since the CDR3 does not end with the conserved phenylalanine or tryptophan, this likely comes from a read error. The DNA is left out, because the CDR3 cannot be placed on it with certainty; the CDR3 is given as TCRdb lists it. The rearrangement uses TRBV7-9 and TRBJ2-7. The CDR3 region is 14 residues in length, termini included. CDR1 is SEHNR and CDR2 is FQNEAQ in the germline V gene (reference sequence). CDR3 protein: CASSSQQYGYTFGS.

The rearrangement joins TRBV4-3 to TRBJ1-5, with TRBD1 matching 9 bases. V gave up 0 bases and J gave up 4 bases; unmatched junction bases: 7. The CDR3 is 17 amino acids. The germline V gene has CDR1 LGHNA and CDR2 YSLEER. The CDR3 sequence: CASSQDPGTGLNQPQHF. The DNA for the CDR3 is TGCGCCAGCAGCCAAGACCCCGGGACAGGGCTTAATCAGCCCCAGCATTTT.

Only a few counts were recorded for this clonotype. The V and J genes are TRBV3-1 and TRBJ2-5; unclear D gene. Per germline, CDR1 LGHDT and CDR2 YNNKEL (reference sequence). The CDR3 is 14 amino acids. Trimming left V 4 bases short and J 11 bases short, with 20 bases between. CDR3 bases: TGTGCCAGCAGCCGATATTCGATGCCGAATGAGCAGTACTTC. Translation: CASSRYSMPNEQYF.

This chain links TRBV7-3 with TRBJ2-1, with TRBD2 matching over 13 bases. The V segment lost 4 bases and the J segment 3 bases; nucleotides outside the gene matches: 0. CDR3 length equals 15 residues. Germline-derived CDR1 and CDR2 are SGHTA and FQGTGA. CDR3 protein: CASSWTSGSYNEQFF. The CDR3 DNA is TGTGCCAGCAGCTGGACTAGCGGGAGCTACAATGAGCAGTTCTTC. Looking up the rest from reference TRBV7-3 and TRBJ2-1 gives the full variable domain: GAGVSQTPSNKVTEKGKYVELRCDPISGHTALYWYRQSLGQGPEFLIYFQGTGAADDSGLPNDRFFAVRPEGSVSTLKIQRTERGDSAVYLCASSWTSGSYNEQFFGPGTRLTVL.

The rearrangement links TRBV7-3 to TRBJ2-5, with D possibly being TRBD1 (6 bases). The assigned J gene may be wrong: the sequence end matches TRBJ2-7 better. The CDR3 extends over 13 amino acids. The V gene's germline CDR1 is SGHTA and CDR2 FQGTGA. CDR3 residues: CASSFQQGGEQYF. CDR3 DNA: TGTGCCAGCAGCTTCCAACAGGGTGGCGAGCAGTACTTC.

This clonotype has a count of ten or more. The rearrangement joins TRBV5-1 to TRBJ2-1; 14 bases match TRBD2. The trim removed 4 bases at V and 7 bases at J, leaving 4 bases unmatched. From germline, CDR1 is SGHRS and CDR2 YFSETQ. The CDR3 is 15 residues long. The CDR3 reads CASSPGLAGGNEQFF. The CDR3 DNA follows: TGCGCCAGCAGCCCTGGACTAGCGGGGGGTAATGAGCAGTTCTTC. Combining the CDR3 with reference TRBV5-1 and TRBJ2-1 gives the whole variable domain KAGVTQTPRYLIKTRGQQVTLSCSPISGHRSVSWYQQTPGQGLQFLFEYFSETQRNKGNFPGRFSGRQFSNSRSEMNVSTLELGDSALYLCASSPGLAGGNEQFFGPGTRLTVL.

The chain has TRBV7-3 and TRBJ2-4; 8 nucleotides align to TRBD1. Trimming at V came to 3 bases and at J to 13 bases, leaving 8 bases not matched to a gene. The length of the CDR3 is 13 residues. Germline V CDR1 and CDR2: SGHTA, FQGTGA. This CDR3 is CASSFSGGELQYF. CDR3 in DNA: TGTGCCAGCAGCTTTTCAGGGGGCGAGCTACAGTACTTC.

This clonotype occurred a few times. The chain is built from TRBV28 and TRBJ2-3; TRBD1 aligns across 7 bases. The germline gives CDR1 MDHEN, CDR2 SYDVKM. This CDR3 is built from 15 residues. J was trimmed by 7 bases and V by 4 bases; bases with no gene match: 11. CDR3 DNA: TGTGCCAGCAGTTCACAAGAACAGGGGATGTATACGCAGTATTTT. Residues: CASSSQEQGMYTQYF.

The chain joins TRBV7-2 to TRBJ2-4, with D unresolved. The V and J ends lost 2 bases and 7 bases respectively, with 6 bases between them. The germline V gene encodes CDR1 SGHTA and CDR2 FQGNSA. The CDR3 has 12 amino acids. The CDR3 region is CASSLMYNIQYF. The CDR3 nucleotides read TGTGCCAGCAGCTTAATGTACAACATTCAGTACTTC. Drawing the rest from reference TRBV7-2 and TRBJ2-4, the complete variable domain is GAGVSQSPSNKVTEKGKDVELRCDPISGHTALYWYRQSLGQGLEFLIYFQGNSAPDKSGLPSDRFSAERTGGSVSTLTIQRTQQEDSAVYLCASSLMYNIQYFGAGTRLSVL.

The V gene is TRBV5-1, the J gene TRBJ2-7, with 8 bases fitting TRBD1. The DNA end lines up better with TRBJ2-1; the J call may be wrong. The CDR3 is made up of 14 amino acids. Germline V gene sequence: CDR1 SGHRS, CDR2 YFSETQ. CDR3 region: CASSWGQAYNEQFF. The CDR3 coding sequence is TGCGCCAGCAGCTGGGGACAGGCTTACAATGAGCAGTTCTTC.

The genes are TRBV6-6 and TRBJ2-4; 8 bases match TRBD1. The end of the DNA fits TRBJ2-7 better, so the J call may be wrong. Germline assignment: CDR1 MNHNY and CDR2 SVGAGI (reference sequence). This CDR3 contains 14 residues. Written as DNA, the CDR3 is TGTGCCAGCAAGGGACAGGAATTCCCCTACGAGCAGTACTTC. It codes for CASKGQEFPYEQYF.

Concerning this clonotype itself: At one boundary the junction diverges from the germline segment, which might be a read error. The chain employs TRBV6-9 and TRBJ2-1, with D possibly TRBD2 on 5 matching bases. The V gene's germline CDR1 is MNHGY and CDR2 SVAAGI. The CDR3 is 15 residues long. The CDR3 nucleotides read TGCGCCAGCAGTGGGCGGGCGGAATCGGTCAATGAGCAGTTCTTC. This gives the protein CASSGRAESVNEQFF.